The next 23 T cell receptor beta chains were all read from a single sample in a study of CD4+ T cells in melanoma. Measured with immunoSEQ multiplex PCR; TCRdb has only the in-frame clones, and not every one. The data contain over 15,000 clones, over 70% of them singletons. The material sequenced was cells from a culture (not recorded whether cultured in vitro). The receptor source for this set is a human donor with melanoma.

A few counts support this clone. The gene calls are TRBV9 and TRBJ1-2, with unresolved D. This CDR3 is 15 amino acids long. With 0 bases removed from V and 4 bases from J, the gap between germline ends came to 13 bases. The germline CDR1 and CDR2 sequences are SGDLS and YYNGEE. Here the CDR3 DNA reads TGTGCCAGCAGCGTAGGACGGTTCGGGAGCTATGGCTACACCTTC. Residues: CASSVGRFGSYGYTF. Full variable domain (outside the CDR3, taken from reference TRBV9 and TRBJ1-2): DSGVTQTPKHLITATGQRVTLRCSPRSGDLSVYWYQQSLDQGLQFLIQYYNGEERAKGNILERFSAQQFPDLHSELNLSSLELGDSALYFCASSVGRFGSYGYTFGSGTRLTVV.

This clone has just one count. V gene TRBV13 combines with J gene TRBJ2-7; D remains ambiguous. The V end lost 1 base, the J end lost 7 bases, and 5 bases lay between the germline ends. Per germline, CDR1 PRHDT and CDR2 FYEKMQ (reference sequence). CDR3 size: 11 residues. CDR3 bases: TGTGCCAGCAGCTTAGTGGGAGAGCAGTACTTC. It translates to CASSLVGEQYF.

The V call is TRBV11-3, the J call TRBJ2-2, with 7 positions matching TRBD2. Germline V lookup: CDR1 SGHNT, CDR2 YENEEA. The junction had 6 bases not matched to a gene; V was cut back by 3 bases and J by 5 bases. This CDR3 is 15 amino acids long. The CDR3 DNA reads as TGTGCCAGCAGCTTGAATTGGGGGGGAACCGGGGAGCTGTTTTTT. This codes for CASSLNWGGTGELFF.

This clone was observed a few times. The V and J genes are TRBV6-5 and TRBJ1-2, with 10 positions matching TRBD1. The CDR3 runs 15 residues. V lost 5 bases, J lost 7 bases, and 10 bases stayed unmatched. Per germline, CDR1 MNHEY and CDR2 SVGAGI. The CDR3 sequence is CASSAPGQGFRGYTF. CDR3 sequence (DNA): TGTGCCAGCAGTGCACCGGGACAGGGGTTTCGTGGCTACACCTTC.

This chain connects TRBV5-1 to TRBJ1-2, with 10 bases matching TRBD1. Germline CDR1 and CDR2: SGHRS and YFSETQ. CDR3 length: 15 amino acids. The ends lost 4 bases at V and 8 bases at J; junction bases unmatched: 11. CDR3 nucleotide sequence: TGCGCCAGCAGCCCCAATCGACAGGGGGCGCGAGGCTACACCTTC. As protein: CASSPNRQGARGYTF.

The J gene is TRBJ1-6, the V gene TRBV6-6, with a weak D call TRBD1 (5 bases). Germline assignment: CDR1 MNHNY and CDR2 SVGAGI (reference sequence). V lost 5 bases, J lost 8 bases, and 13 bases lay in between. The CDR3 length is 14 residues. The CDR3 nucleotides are TGTGCCAGCAGTCAGCAGGGACTTGATTCACCCCTCCACTTT. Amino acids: CASSQQGLDSPLHF.

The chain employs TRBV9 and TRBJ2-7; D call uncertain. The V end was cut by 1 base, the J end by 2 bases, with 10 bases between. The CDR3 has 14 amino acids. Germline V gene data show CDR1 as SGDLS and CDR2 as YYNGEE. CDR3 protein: CASSVSPQTYEQYF. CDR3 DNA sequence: TGTGCCAGCAGCGTATCCCCACAAACCTACGAGCAGTACTTC.

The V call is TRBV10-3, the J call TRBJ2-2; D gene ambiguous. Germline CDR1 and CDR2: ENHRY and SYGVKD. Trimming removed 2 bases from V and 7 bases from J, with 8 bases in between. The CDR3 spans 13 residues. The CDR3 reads CAISERMDGELFF. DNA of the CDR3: TGTGCCATCAGTGAGAGGATGGACGGGGAGCTGTTTTTT.

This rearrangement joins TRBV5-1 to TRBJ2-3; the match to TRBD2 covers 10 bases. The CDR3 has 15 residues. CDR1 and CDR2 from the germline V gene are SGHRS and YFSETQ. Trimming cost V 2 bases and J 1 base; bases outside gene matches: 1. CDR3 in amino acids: CASSFLAGGTDTQYF. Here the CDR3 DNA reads TGCGCCAGCAGCTTTCTAGCGGGGGGCACAGATACGCAGTATTTT.

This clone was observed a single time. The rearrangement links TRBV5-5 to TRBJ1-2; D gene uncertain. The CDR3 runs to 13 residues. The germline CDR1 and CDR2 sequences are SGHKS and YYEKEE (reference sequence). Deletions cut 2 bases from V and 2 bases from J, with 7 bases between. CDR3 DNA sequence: TGTGCCAGCAGCTTTTTGGGCAACTATGGCTACACCTTC. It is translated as CASSFLGNYGYTF. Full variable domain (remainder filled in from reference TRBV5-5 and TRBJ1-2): DAGVTQSPTHLIKTRGQQVTLRCSPISGHKSVSWYQQVLGQGPQFIFQYYEKEERGRGNFPDRFSARQFPNYSSELNVNALLLGDSALYLCASSFLGNYGYTFGSGTRLTVV.

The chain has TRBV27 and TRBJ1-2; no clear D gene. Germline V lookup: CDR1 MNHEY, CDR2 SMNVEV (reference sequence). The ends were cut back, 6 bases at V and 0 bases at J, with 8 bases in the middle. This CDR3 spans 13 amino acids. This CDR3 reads CASRREPNYGYTF. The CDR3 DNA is TGTGCCAGCAGGCGGGAACCTAACTATGGCTACACCTTC.

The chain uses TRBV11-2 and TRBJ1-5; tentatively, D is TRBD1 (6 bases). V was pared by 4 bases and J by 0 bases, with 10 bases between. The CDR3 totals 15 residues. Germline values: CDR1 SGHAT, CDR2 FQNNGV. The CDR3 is CASSYGQNSNQPQHF. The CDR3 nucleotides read TGTGCCAGCAGCTACGGACAGAATAGCAATCAGCCCCAGCATTTT.

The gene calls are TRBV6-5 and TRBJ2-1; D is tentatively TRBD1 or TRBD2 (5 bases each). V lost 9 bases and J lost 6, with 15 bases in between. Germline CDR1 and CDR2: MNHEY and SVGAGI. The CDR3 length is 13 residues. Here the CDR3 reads CARNRDQVNEQFF. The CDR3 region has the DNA TGTGCCAGAAACCGGGACCAGGTCAATGAGCAGTTCTTC.

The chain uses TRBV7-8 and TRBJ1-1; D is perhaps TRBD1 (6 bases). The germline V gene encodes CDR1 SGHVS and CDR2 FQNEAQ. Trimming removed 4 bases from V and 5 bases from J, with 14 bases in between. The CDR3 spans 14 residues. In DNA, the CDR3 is TGTGCCAGCAGCTCAACAGGGCCCAGTACTGAAGCTTTCTTT. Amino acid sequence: CASSSTGPSTEAFF.

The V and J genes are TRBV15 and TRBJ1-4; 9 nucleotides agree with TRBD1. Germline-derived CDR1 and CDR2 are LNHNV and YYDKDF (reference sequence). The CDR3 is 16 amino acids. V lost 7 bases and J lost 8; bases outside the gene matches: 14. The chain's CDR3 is CATNTPSGTGREKLFF. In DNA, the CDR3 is TGTGCCACCAATACCCCATCCGGGACAGGGCGGGAAAAACTGTTTTTT.

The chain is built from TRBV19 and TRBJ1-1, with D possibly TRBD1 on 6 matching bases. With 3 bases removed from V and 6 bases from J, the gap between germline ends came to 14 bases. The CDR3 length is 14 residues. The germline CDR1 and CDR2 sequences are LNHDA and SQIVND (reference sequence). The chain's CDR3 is CASSMPQGRAEAFF. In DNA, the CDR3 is TGTGCCAGTAGTATGCCACAGGGTAGGGCTGAAGCTTTCTTT.

In DNA, the CDR3 is TGTGCCAGCAGCTTCAGCCCGAACACTGAAGCTTTCTTT. It is translated as CASSFSPNTEAFF. V and J are TRBV5-5 and TRBJ1-1; D is ambiguous. This CDR3 has 13 amino acids. CDR1 and CDR2 from the germline V gene are SGHKS and YYEKEE (reference sequence). Trimming shortened V by 2 bases and J by 1 base, and 6 bases separated the two germline ends.

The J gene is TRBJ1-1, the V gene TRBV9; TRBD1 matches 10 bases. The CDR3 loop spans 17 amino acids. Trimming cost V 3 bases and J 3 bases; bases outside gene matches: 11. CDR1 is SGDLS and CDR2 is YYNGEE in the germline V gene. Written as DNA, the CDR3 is TGTGCCAGCAGCGAGTCCCGGGACAGGGGATTGGACACTGAAGCTTTCTTT. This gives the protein CASSESRDRGLDTEAFF.

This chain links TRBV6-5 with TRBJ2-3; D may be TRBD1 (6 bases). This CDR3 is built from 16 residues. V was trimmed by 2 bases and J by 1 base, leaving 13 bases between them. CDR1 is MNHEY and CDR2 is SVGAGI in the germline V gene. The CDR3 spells CASSYQGGTGTDTQYF. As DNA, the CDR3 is TGTGCCAGCAGTTACCAAGGGGGAACCGGCACAGATACGCAGTATTTT.

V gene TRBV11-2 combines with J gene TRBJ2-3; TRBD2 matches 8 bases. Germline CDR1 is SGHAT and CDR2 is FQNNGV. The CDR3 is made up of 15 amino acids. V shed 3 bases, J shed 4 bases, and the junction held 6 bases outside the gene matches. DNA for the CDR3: TGTGCCAGCAGCTTCTCGGGGGGGCGAGCAGATACGCAGTATTTT. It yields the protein CASSFSGGRADTQYF. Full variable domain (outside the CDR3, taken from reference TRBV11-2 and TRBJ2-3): EAGVAQSPRYKIIEKRQSVAFWCNPISGHATLYWYQQILGQGPKLLIQFQNNGVVDDSQLPKDRFSAERLKGVDSTLKIQPAKLEDSAVYLCASSFSGGRADTQYFGPGTRLTVL.

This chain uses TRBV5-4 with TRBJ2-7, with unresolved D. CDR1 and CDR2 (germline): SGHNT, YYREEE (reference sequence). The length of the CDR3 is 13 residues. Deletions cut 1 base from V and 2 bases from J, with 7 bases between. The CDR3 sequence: CASSLWPAYEQYF. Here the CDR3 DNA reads TGTGCCAGCAGCTTGTGGCCAGCCTACGAGCAGTACTTC.

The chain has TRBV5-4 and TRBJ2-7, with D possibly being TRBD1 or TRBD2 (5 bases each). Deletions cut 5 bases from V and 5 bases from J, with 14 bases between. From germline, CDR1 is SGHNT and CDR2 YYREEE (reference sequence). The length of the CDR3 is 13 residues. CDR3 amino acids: CASSRALGDEQYF. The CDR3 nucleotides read TGTGCCAGCAGTCGAGCCTTGGGGGACGAGCAGTACTTC. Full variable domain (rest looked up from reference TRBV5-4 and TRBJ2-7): ETGVTQSPTHLIKTRGQQVTLRCSSQSGHNTVSWYQQALGQGPQFIFQYYREEENGRGNFPPRFSGLQFPNYSSELNVNALELDDSALYLCASSRALGDEQYFGPGTRLTVT.

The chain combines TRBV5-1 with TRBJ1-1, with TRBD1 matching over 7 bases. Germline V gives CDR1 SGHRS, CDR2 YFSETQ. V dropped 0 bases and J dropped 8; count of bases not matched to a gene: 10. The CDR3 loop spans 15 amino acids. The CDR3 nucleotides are TGCGCCAGCAGCTTGGGGGACCTTAGACAGGGCGAAGCTTTCTTT. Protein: CASSLGDLRQGEAFF.